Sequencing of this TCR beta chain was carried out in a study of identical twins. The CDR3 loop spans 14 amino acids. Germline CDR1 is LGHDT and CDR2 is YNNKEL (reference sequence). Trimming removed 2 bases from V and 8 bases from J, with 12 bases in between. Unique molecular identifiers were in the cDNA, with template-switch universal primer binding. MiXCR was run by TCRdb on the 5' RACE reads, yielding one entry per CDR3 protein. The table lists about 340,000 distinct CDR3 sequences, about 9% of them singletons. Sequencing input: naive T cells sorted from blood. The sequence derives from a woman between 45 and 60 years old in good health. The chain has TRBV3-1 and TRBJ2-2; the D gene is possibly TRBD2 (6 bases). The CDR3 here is CASSQRTSRGELFF. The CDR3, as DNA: TGTGCCAGCAGCCAACGCACTAGCAGAGGGGAGCTGTTTTTT.